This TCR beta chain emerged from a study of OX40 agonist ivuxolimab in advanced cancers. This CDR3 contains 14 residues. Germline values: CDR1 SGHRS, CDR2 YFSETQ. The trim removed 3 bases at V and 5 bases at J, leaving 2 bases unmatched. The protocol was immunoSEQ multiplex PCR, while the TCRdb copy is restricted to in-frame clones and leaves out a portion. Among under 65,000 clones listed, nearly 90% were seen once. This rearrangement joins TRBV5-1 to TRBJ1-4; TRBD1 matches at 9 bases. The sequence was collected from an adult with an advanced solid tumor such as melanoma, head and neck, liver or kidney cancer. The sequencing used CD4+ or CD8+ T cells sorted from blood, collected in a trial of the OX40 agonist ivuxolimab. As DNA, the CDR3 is TGCGCCAGCAGCTCCGGACAGGGGAATGAAAAACTGTTTTTT. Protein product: CASSSGQGNEKLFF. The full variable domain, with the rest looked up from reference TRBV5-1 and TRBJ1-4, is KAGVTQTPRYLIKTRGQQVTLSCSPISGHRSVSWYQQTPGQGLQFLFEYFSETQRNKGNFPGRFSGRQFSNSRSEMNVSTLELGDSALYLCASSSGQGNEKLFFGSGTQLSVL.